The subject of this entry is one T cell receptor beta chain. Its specificity is not known. Clones were sequenced by immunoSEQ multiplex PCR, and TCRdb holds only the in-frame ones, with some missing. Here the sample spans some 2 million clones, roughly 95% being singletons. The CDR3 spans 14 residues. Looked up from germline, CDR1 is MDHEN and CDR2 is SYDVKM. Deletions cut 3 bases from V and 2 bases from J, with 10 bases between. The data originate from a study of shared clonotypes between healthy human individuals. Notes on the study in general: Unshared clonotypes carried lower generation probabilities than those common to all four donors.

CD45RO-negative cells were positively selected for CCR7, leaving out terminally differentiated effector memory CD45RA+ cells. The sequenced sample was naive CD8+ T cells sorted from blood. This chain links TRBV28 with TRBJ2-5; possible D gene TRBD2, 6 bases. This clonotype was obtained from a man aged 18 to 29 in good health. The CDR3 DNA is TGTGCCAGCAGTTTCGCGGGGTTACAAGAGACCCAGTACTTC. Encoded protein: CASSFAGLQETQYF.